A selection of T cell receptor beta chains follows, all from one sample in a study of T cells in Graves' hyperthyroidism and ophthalmopathy. MiXCR, run by TCRdb on the multiplex PCR reads, gives a single entry per CDR3 protein. This sample has around 100,000 distinct CDR3 sequences, with 45% to 50% found just once. Sequences were obtained from blood. The receptors stem from a man between 40 and 49 years old with Graves' hyperthyroidism. Each CDR3 is given without its conserved first and last residue. Each record gives: V gene, J gene, CDR3 protein.

TRBV12-3/TRBV12-4,TRBJ2-1,ASRGGLAGYNEQF
TRBV29-1,TRBJ2-1,SQGSGGRNEQF
TRBV18,TRBJ1-1,ASSLGDEAV
TRBV9,TRBJ1-1,ASSVLSGTEAF
TRBV19,TRBJ1-2,ASSIPTGEAYGYT
TRBV7-9,TRBJ1-3,ASSLSSGNTIY
TRBV7-2,TRBJ2-1,ASSLLLTIARNEQF
TRBV19,TRBJ2-7,ATGTSAYEQY
TRBV27,TRBJ2-2,ASSFLTASTGELF
TRBV5-6,TRBJ2-1,ASSLKVREQF
TRBV2,TRBJ1-2,ASSANLEYYSYP
TRBV7-2,TRBJ1-5,ASSLGRARWQPPQH
TRBV15,TRBJ1-5,ATRTGRDNQPQH
TRBV7-9,TRBJ2-3,ASSLPRTGLLTDTQY
TRBV27,TRBJ2-7,ATSRGRSYEQY
TRBV6-2/TRBV6-3,TRBJ2-3,ASSSPPSDGSTDTQY
TRBV20-1,TRBJ2-3,SAHDRGGRDTQY
TRBV29-1,TRBJ1-1,SVVGGGTEAF
TRBV6-5,TRBJ2-5,ASRPTGQETQY
TRBV7-2,TRBJ1-3,ASSHGGLDTIY
TRBV2,TRBJ2-3,ANSAPEGTSTDTQY
TRBV7-9,TRBJ2-7,ASSVGTGGGEQY
TRBV7-8,TRBJ1-5,ASSLGTGYNEH
TRBV2,TRBJ2-2,ASRRDPPVLF
TRBV3-1,TRBJ1-2,ASSQGDNYGYT
TRBV7-9,TRBJ1-5,ASSPLPGQGRLEH
TRBV7-2,TRBJ2-5,ASSLNRGQETQY
TRBV2,TRBJ2-5,ASSERLAGQY
TRBV7-4,TRBJ1-2,ASTPNQSGGRAAGYT
TRBV20-1,TRBJ1-1,SARRGVGQGALRAF
TRBV19,TRBJ1-6,ASSTDGQGVVSYNSPLH
TRBV3-1,TRBJ2-5,ASGTGGLETQY
TRBV24-1,TRBJ2-1,ATSDLGASASVRGEQF
TRBV20-1,TRBJ2-5,SARGRAGGQETQY
TRBV29-1,TRBJ1-5,SVETSYNQPQH
TRBV30,TRBJ1-2,AWSVLRGARYGYT
TRBV2,TRBJ2-5,ASRGTSARSETQY
TRBV29-1,TRBJ1-1,GVEEAQNTEAF
TRBV20-1,TRBJ2-1,SARDPRLAGSSYNEQF
TRBV5-1,TRBJ1-1,ASSFSGTSEAF
TRBV7-9,TRBJ2-5,ASSITDYQETQY
TRBV11-3,TRBJ2-5,ASSKESGLEKTQY